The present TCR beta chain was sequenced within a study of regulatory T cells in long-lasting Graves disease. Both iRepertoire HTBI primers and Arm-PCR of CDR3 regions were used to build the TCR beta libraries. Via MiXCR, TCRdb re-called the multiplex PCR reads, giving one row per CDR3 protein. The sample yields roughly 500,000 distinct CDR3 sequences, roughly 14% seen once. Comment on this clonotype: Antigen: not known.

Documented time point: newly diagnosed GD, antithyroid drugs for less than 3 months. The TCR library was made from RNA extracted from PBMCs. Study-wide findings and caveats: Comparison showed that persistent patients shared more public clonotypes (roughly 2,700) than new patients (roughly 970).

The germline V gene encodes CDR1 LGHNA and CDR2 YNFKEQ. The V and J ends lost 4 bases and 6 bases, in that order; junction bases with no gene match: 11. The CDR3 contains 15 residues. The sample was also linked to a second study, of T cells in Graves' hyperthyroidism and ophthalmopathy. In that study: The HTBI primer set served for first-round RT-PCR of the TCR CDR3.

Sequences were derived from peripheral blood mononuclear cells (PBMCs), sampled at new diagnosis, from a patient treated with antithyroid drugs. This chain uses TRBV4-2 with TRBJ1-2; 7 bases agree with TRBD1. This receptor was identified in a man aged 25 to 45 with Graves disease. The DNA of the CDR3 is TGTGCCAGCAGCCCCGCGGGCACAGGGGTTGATGGCTACACCTTC. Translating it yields CASSPAGTGVDGYTF.